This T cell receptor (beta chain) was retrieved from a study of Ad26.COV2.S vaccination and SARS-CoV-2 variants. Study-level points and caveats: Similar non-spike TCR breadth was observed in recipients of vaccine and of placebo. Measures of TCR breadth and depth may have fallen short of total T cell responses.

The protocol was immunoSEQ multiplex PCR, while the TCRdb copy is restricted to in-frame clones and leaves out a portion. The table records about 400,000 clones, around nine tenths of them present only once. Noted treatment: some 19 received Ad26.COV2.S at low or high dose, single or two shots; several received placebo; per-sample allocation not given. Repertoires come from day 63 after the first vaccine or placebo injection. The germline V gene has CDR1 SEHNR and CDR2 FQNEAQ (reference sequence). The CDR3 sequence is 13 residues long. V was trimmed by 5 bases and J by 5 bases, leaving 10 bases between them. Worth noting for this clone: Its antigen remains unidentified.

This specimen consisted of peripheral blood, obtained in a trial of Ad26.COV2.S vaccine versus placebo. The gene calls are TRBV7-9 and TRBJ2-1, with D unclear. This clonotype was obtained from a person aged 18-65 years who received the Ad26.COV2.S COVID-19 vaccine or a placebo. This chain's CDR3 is CASSEDPHNEQFF. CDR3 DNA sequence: TGTGCCAGCAGCGAGGACCCCCACAATGAGCAGTTCTTC.